These T cell receptor beta chains were read from a single sample in a study of blood T cell repertoires in COVID-19. Repertoires were generated with immunoSEQ multiplex PCR, while TCRdb's copy carries only in-frame clones and drops some. Among 300,000 or so clones listed, approximately 87% were seen once. Sequencing was done on a sample of peripheral blood. The receptors derive from a woman aged 50 to 60 who had recovered from COVID-19. Both conserved end residues are part of each CDR3. The D gene is left open where the match is weak. Rows give clone size only sometimes, using once, few, many, or a class for an expanded clone.

.,TRBJ1-1,TRBV14,.,CASSPWRRNTEAFF,TGTGCCAGCAGCCCCTGGAGAAGGAACACTGAAGCTTTCTTT
.,TRBJ2-5,TRBV5-6,.,CASSLGGLETTQYF,TGTGCCAGCAGCTTGGGAGGACTGGAGACGACCCAGTACTTC
.,TRBJ2-1,TRBV2,TRBD1,CASSGQGVEPGKDNEQFF,TGTGCCAGCAGTGGGCAGGGGGTCGAGCCGGGGAAGGACAATGAGCAGTTCTTC
.,TRBJ1-1,TRBV9,.,CASSALDSLQTEAFF,TGTGCCAGCAGCGCTCTGGACAGCTTACAGACTGAAGCTTTCTTT
.,TRBJ1-5,TRBV6-1,TRBD1,CASSEGQGSFQPQHF,TGTGCCAGCAGTGAGGGACAGGGTAGCTTTCAGCCCCAGCATTTT
.,TRBJ2-1,TRBV5-4,TRBD1,CASSLPGQGFNEQFF,TGTGCCAGCAGCTTACCGGGACAGGGGTTCAATGAGCAGTTCTTC
.,TRBJ2-7,TRBV18,TRBD2,CASSPQGTSGTGRPYF,TGTGCCAGCTCACCACAGGGGACTAGCGGGACGGGGCGGCCCTACTTC
.,TRBJ2-5,TRBV4-1,TRBD1,CASSQGDRDQETQYF,TGCGCCAGCAGCCAAGGGGACAGGGATCAAGAGACCCAGTACTTC
.,TRBJ2-7,TRBV7-2,TRBD2,CASSTARLAGAPREQYF,TGTGCCAGCAGCACTGCCCGACTAGCGGGGGCCCCGAGAGAGCAGTACTTC
once,TRBJ1-2,TRBV12-3/TRBV12-4,.,CASTLTGFGYTF,TGTGCCAGCACCCTCACAGGGTTTGGCTACACCTTC
.,TRBJ2-4,TRBV18,.,CASSPPYTERAKNIQYF,TGTGCCAGCTCACCACCCTACACAGAACGAGCCAAAAACATTCAGTACTTC
.,TRBJ2-7,TRBV7-2,TRBD1,CASSWGQGNIEQYF,TGTGCCAGCAGCTGGGGACAGGGGAACATAGAGCAGTACTTC
.,TRBJ1-1,TRBV29-1,TRBD1,CSVARDRDTEAFF,TGCAGCGTTGCCCGGGACAGGGACACTGAAGCTTTCTTT
.,TRBJ1-2,TRBV4-1,.,CASSQPGIRYGYTF,TGCGCCAGCAGCCAACCGGGAATTAGATATGGCTACACCTTC
.,TRBJ2-6,TRBV6-2/TRBV6-3,.,CASSYVRGRSSGANVLTF,TGTGCCAGCAGTTACGTGCGAGGTAGGAGCTCTGGGGCCAACGTCCTGACTTTC
.,TRBJ2-1,TRBV28,.,CASTRDSGLNEQFF,TGTGCCAGCACTCGGGATAGCGGCCTCAATGAGCAGTTCTTC
.,TRBJ1-6,TRBV27,.,CASSVSGGHYNSPLHF,TGTGCCAGCAGTGTAAGTGGCGGACATTATAATTCACCCCTCCACTTT
.,TRBJ2-1,TRBV11-2,TRBD2,CASSLILAVYNEQFF,TGTGCCAGCAGCTTAATCCTAGCGGTCTACAATGAGCAGTTCTTC
few,TRBJ2-2,TRBV6-5,TRBD1,CASSTGGADTGELFF,TGTGCCAGCAGTACAGGGGGCGCGGACACCGGGGAGCTGTTTTTT
.,TRBJ2-3,TRBV7-2,.,CASSIISSSTDTQYF,TGTGCCAGCAGCATTATATCGTCTAGCACAGATACGCAGTATTTT
.,TRBJ2-5,TRBV19,.,CASSRGLQETQYF,TGTGCCAGTAGCCGAGGGCTTCAAGAGACCCAGTACTTC
once,TRBJ2-7,TRBV6-5,TRBD1,CASSFSRDSSYEQYF,TGTGCCAGCAGTTTTTCCCGGGACAGCTCCTACGAGCAGTACTTC
.,TRBJ1-2,TRBV4-3,TRBD1,CASSESRGRVAGYTF,TGCGCCAGCAGCGAAAGCAGGGGGCGTGTAGCTGGCTACACCTTC
.,TRBJ2-1,TRBV2,.,CASSNRIEQFF,TGTGCCAGCAGCAACAGGATCGAGCAGTTCTTC
.,TRBJ2-5,TRBV18,.,CASSPSQGQTQYF,TGTGCCAGCTCACCATCACAGGGACAGACCCAGTACTTC
.,TRBJ2-2,TRBV7-9,.,CASSLEGRSGELFF,TGTGCCAGCAGCTTGGAAGGGAGATCCGGGGAGCTGTTTTTT
.,TRBJ1-1,TRBV10-1,TRBD1,CASRGTATNTHEAFF,TGCGCCAGCAGAGGGACAGCAACCAATACCCATGAAGCTTTCTTT
.,TRBJ1-3,TRBV10-3,.,CAISPQGRNSGNTIYF,TGTGCCATTAGCCCCCAGGGGCGAAACTCTGGAAACACCATATATTTT